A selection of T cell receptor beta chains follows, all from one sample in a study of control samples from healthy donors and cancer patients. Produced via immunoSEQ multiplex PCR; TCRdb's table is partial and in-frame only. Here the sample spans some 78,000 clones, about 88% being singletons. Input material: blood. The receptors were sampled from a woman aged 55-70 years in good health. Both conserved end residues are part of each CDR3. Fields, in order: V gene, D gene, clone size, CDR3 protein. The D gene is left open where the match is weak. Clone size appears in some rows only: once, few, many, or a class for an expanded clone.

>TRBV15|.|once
CATSLPRHNSPLHF
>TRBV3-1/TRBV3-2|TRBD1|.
CASSRQGGNTEAFF
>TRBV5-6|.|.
CASSRTWTLFYEQYF
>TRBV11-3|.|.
CASSLTPKDTQYF
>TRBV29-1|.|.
CSDQIAGANYGYTF
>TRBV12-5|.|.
CASGLSGANVLTF
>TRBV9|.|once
CASSRDRQETQYF
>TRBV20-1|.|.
CSAGADEKLFF
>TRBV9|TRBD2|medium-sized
CASSAGLAGTNEQFF
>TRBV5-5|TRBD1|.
CASSAGTGVQNEKLFF
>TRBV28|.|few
CASSGVSGSRGVTQYF
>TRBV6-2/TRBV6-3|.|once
CASSYSPDGYFQF
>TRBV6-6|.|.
CASSPRVTGELFF
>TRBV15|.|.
CAARGEGEKLFF
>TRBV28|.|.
CASGRGYSMNTEAFF
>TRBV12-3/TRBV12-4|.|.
CASSLVAEAFF
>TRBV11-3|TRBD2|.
CASSLDGGADTQYF
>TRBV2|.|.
CASSGAVRTDTQYF
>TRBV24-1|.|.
CATSERRWDFRGQETQYF
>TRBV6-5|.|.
CASRFGSLVYTF
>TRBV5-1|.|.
CASSLEGYETQYF
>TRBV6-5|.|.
CASSYSDNTDTQYF
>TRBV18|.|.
CASSRRGTGYEQYF
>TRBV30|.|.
CAWSVTGESPLHF
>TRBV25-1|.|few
CASSETDNYGYTF
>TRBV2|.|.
CASSEARATEAFF
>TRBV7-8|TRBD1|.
CASSFQGAMGNQPQHF
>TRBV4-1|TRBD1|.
CASNLDRGYEQYF
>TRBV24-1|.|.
CATSDTGQNYGYTF
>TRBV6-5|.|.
CASSWGQGRDQPQHF
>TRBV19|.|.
CASSIGGNNSPLHF
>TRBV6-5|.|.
CASSLTYDYGYTF
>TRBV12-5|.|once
CASGLEGTEAFF
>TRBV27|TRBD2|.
CASGRGSAGGNTDTQYF
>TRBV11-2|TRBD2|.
CASTPLGLAGTDTQYF
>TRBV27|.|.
CASSGSGQVRGYTF
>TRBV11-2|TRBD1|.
CASSLGQGLREQFF
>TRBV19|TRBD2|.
CASSLGLAGSPDTQYF
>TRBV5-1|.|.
CASSLGGPNEKLFF
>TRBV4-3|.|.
CASSQVLGRARASGEQFF